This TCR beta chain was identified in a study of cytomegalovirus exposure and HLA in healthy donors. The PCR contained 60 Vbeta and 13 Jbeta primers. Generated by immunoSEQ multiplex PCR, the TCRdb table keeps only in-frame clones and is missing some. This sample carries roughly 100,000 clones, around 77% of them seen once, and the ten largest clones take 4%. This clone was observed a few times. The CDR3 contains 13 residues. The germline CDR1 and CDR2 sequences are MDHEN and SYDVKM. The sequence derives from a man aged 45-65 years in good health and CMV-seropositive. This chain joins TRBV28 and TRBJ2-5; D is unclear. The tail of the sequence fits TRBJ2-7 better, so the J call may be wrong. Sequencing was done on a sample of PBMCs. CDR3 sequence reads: CASSVLSPYEQYF. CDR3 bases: TGTGCCAGCAGCGTCCTCTCCCCCTACGAGCAGTACTTC.